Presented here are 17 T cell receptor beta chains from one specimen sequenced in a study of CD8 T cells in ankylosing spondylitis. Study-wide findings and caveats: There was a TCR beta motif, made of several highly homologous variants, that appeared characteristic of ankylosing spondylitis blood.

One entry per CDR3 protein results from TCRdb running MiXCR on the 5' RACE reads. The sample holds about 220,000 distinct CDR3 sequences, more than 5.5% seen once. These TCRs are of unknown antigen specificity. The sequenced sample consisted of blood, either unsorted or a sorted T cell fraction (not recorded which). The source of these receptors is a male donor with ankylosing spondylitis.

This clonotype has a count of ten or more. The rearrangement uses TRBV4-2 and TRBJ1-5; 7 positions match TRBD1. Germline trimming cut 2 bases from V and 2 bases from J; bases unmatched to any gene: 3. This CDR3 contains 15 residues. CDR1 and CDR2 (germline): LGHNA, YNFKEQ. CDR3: CASSQLTGGNQPQHF. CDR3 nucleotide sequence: TGTGCCAGCAGCCAACTTACAGGGGGCAATCAGCCCCAGCATTTT.

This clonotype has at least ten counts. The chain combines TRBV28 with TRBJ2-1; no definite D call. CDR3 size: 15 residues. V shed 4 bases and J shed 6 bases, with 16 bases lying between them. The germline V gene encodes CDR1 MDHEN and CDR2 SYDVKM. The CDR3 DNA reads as TGTGCCAGCAGTTCTGGCGGACCCCCGGCCAATGAGCAGTTCTTC. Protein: CASSSGGPPANEQFF.

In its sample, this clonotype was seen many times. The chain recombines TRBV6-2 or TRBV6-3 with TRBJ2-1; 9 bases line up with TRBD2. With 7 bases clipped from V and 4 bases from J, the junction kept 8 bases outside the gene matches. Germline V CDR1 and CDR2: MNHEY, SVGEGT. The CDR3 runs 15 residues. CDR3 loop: CASNLAGRLYNEQFF. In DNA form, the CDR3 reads TGTGCCAGCAACCTAGCGGGAAGACTTTACAATGAGCAGTTCTTC.

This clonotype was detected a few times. CDR3 in amino acids: CASTIGRGNTGELFF. The CDR3 DNA is TGTGCCAGCACAATTGGCAGGGGCAACACCGGGGAGCTGTTTTTT. The chain carries TRBV12-3 or TRBV12-4 and TRBJ2-2; D may be TRBD1 (6 bases). The CDR3 runs 15 residues. The V and J ends lost 7 bases and 2 bases respectively, with 14 bases between them.

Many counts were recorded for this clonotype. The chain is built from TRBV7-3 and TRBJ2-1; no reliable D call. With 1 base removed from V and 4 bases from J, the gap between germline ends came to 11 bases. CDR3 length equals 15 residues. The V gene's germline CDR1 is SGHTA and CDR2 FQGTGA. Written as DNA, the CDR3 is TGTGCCAGCAGCTTAATTCGGAATGCTTACAATGAGCAGTTCTTC. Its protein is CASSLIRNAYNEQFF.

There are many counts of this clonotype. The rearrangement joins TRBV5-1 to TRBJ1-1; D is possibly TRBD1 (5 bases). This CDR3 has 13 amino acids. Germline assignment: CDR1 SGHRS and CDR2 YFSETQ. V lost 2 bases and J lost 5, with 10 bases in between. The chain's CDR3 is CASSLGVVTEAFF. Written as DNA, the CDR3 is TGCGCCAGCAGCTTAGGGGTGGTGACTGAAGCTTTCTTT. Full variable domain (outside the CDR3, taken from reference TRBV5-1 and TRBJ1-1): KAGVTQTPRYLIKTRGQQVTLSCSPISGHRSVSWYQQTPGQGLQFLFEYFSETQRNKGNFPGRFSGRQFSNSRSEMNVSTLELGDSALYLCASSLGVVTEAFFGQGTRLTVV.

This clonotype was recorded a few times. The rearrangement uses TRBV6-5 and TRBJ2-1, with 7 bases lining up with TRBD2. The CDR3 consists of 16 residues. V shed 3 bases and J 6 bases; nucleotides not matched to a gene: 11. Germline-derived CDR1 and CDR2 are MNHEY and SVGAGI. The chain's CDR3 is CASSYHGGGVRNEQFF. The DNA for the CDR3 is TGTGCCAGCAGTTATCATGGGGGAGGGGTCCGCAATGAGCAGTTCTTC.

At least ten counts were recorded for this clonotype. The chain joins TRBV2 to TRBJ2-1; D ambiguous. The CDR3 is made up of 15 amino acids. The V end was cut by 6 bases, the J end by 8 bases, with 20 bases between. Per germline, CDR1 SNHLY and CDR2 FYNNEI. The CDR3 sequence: CASSEPSDGWDEQFF. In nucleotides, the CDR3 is TGTGCCAGCAGCGAACCCAGCGATGGGTGGGATGAGCAGTTCTTC.

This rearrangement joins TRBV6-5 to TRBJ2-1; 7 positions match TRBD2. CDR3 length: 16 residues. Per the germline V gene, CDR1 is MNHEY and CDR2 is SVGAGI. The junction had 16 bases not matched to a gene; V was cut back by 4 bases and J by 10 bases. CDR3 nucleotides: TGTGCCAGCAGTTGGGTTGGGGGAGCGGGACTCGAGGAGCAGTTCTTC. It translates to CASSWVGGAGLEEQFF.

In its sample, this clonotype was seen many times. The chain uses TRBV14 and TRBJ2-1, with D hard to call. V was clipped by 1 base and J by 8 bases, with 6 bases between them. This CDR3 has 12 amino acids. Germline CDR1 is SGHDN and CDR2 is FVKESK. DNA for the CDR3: TGTGCCAGCAGCCAAGTTGCATATGAGCAGTTCTTC. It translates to CASSQVAYEQFF.

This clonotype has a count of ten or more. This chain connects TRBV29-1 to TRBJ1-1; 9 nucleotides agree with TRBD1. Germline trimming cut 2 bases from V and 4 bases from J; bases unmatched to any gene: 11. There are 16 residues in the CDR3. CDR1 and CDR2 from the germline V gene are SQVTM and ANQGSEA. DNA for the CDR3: TGCAGCGTTGAATCTTGGGTGGACAGGGGTAGCACTGAAGCTTTCTTT. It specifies CSVESWVDRGSTEAFF.

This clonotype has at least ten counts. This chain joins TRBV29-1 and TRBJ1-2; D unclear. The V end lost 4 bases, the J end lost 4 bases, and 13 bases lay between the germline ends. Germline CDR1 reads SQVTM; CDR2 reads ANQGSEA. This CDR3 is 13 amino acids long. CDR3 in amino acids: CSVVAPRGYGYTF. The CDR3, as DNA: TGCAGCGTTGTGGCCCCCCGCGGCTATGGCTACACCTTC.

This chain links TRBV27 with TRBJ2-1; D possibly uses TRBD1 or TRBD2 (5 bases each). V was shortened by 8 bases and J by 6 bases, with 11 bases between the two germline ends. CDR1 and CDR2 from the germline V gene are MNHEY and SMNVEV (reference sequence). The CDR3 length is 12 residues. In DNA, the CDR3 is TGTGCCAGCTCGGGGCTTGGCAATGAGCAGTTCTTC. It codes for CASSGLGNEQFF.

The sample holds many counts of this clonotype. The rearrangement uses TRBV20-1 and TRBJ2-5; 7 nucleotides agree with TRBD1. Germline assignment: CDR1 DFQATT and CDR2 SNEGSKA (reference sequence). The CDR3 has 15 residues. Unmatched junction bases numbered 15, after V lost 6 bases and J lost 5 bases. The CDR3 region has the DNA TGCAGTGCCCCACGACGCACAGGGGCTGGGGAGACCCAGTACTTC. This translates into CSAPRRTGAGETQYF.

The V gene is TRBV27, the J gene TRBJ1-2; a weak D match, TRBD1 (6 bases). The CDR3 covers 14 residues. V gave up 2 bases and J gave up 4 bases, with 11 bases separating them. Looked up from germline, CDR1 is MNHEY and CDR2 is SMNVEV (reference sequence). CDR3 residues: CASSLRGLSYGYTF. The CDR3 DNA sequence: TGTGCCAGCAGTTTACGGGGGCTAAGCTATGGCTACACCTTC.

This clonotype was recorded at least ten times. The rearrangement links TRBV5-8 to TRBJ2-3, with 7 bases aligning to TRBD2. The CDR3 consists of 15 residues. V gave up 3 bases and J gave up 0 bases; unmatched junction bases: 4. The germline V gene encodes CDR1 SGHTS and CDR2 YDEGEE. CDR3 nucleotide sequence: TGTGCCAGCAGCTCGACTAGCCATAGCACAGATACGCAGTATTTT. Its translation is CASSSTSHSTDTQYF. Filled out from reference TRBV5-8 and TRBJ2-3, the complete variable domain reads EAGVTQSPTHLIKTRGQQATLRCSPISGHTSVYWYQQALGLGLQFLLWYDEGEERNRGNFPPRFSGRQFPNYSSELNVNALELEDSALYLCASSSTSHSTDTQYFGPGTRLTVL.

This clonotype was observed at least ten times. CDR3 sequence reads: CASSPTGTPSEQYF. For the CDR3, the DNA is TGTGCCAGCAGCCCAACCGGGACTCCGTCCGAGCAGTACTTC. The chain carries TRBV7-9 and TRBJ2-7; maybe TRBD2 (6 bases). The CDR3 length is 14 residues. V was pared by 5 bases and J by 6 bases, with 17 bases between. Germline loops: CDR1 SEHNR, CDR2 FQNEAQ (reference sequence).